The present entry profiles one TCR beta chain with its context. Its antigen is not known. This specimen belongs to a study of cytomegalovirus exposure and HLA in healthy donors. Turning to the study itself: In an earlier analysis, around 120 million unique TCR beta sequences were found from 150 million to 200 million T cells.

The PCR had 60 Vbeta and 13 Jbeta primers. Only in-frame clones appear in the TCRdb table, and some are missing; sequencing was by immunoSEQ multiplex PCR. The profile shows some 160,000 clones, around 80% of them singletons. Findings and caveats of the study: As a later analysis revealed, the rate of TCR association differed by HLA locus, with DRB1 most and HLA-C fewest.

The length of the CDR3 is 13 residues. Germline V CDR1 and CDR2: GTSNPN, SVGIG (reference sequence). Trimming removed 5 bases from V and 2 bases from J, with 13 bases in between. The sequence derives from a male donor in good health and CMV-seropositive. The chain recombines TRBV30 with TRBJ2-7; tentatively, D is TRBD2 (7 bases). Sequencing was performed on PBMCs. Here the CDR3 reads CAWYREGAYEQYF. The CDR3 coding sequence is TGTGCCTGGTATAGGGAGGGGGCCTACGAGCAGTACTTC.